The 4 T cell receptor beta chains listed next were all sequenced from one sample in a study of Graves' ophthalmopathy and Graves' hyperthyroidism. Amplified TCR beta CDR3 regions were obtained using RNA transcripts as template. Investigators did first-round RT-PCR with HTBI primers, then second-round multiplex PCR. Each CDR3 protein gets one entry after TCRdb re-called the multiplex PCR reads with MiXCR. The sample includes over a million distinct CDR3 sequences, roughly two fifths of them seen just once. The sample was peripheral blood or thyroid tissue (not recorded which). These receptors all come from an adult man with Graves' hyperthyroidism.

This clonotype was found a few times. CDR3 sequence (DNA): TGCGCCAGCAGATATCCCACTAGCGGGGGGAAAGAGACCCAGTACTTC. It yields the protein CASRYPTSGGKETQYF. The V call is TRBV5-1, the J call TRBJ2-5; 12 bases are a match to TRBD2. Germline values: CDR1 SGHRS, CDR2 YFSETQ. CDR3 length: 16 amino acids. V shed 5 bases and J 3 bases; nucleotides not matched to a gene: 8.

The rearrangement joins TRBV10-3 to TRBJ1-1; D remains ambiguous. Germline V gives CDR1 ENHRY, CDR2 SYGVKD. The V and J ends lost 10 bases and 1 base respectively, with 16 bases between them. This CDR3 spans 14 amino acids. CDR3 sequence (DNA): TGTGCCAGCAGGTTAGGAGGAGAGAACACTGAAGCTTTCTTT. The encoded protein is CASRLGGENTEAFF.

V usage is TRBV29-1 and J usage is TRBJ2-7; 9 positions match TRBD1. The germline gives CDR1 SQVTM, CDR2 ANQGSEA. With 8 bases clipped from V and 5 bases from J, the junction kept 7 bases outside the gene matches. The CDR3 runs to 12 residues. The CDR3, as DNA: TGCAGCTGGGGACAGGGTCTCGACGAGCAGTACTTC. Amino acid sequence: CSWGQGLDEQYF.

This clonotype was counted a few times. Given a much more abundant clone one base away, this may be a read error. The chain is built from TRBV7-9 and TRBJ1-4; D unclear. Germline CDR1 reads SEHNR; CDR2 reads FQNEAQ (reference sequence). The CDR3 covers 16 residues. CDR3 loop: CASSHTETSTDEKLFF. The DNA for the CDR3 is TGTGCCAGCAGCCATACAGAGACCTCAACTGATGAAAAACTGTTTTTT. The variable domain in full, completed from reference TRBV7-9 and TRBJ1-4, reads DTGVSQNPRHKITKRGQNVTFRCDPISEHNRLYWYRQTLGQGPEFLTYFQNEAQLEKSRLLSDRFSAERPKGSFSTLEIQRTEQGDSAMYLCASSHTETSTDEKLFFGSGTQLSVL.